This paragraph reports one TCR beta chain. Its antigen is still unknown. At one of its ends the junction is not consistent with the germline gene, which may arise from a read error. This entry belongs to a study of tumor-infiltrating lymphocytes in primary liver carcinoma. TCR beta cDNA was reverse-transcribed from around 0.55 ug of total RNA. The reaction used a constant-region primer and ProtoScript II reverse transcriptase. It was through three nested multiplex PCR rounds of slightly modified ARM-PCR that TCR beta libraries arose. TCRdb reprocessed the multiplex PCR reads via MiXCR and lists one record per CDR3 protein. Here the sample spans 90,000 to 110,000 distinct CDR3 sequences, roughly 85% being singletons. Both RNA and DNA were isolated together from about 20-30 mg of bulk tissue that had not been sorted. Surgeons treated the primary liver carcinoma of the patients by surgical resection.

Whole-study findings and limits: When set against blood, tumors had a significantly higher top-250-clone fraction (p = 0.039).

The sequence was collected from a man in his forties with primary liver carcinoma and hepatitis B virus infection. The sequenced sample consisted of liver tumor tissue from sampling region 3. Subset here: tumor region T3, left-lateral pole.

The CDR3 loop is CASNLEGTSGGNEQLF. CDR3 nucleotides: TGTGCCAGCAACTTGGAAGGGACTAGCGGGGGGAATGAGCAGCTCTTC. V and J are TRBV5-5 and TRBJ2-1, with 15 bases identical to TRBD2. The CDR3 consists of 16 residues. CDR1 is SGHKS, CDR2 YYEKEE, per germline (reference sequence).